A single sample gave rise to the 7 T cell receptor beta chains below, sequenced in a study of blood T cell repertoires in COVID-19. Produced via immunoSEQ multiplex PCR; TCRdb's table is partial and in-frame only. This sample has over 200,000 clones, with around nine tenths found just once. Sequenced sample: PBMCs or T cells enriched from blood (not recorded which). All receptors derive from a man younger than 40 who had recovered from COVID-19.

The chain is built from TRBV6-5 and TRBJ1-3, with D possibly TRBD1 on 6 matching bases. The CDR3 contains 14 residues. The V gene lost 4 bases and the J gene lost 8 bases, with 15 bases spanning the gap. Per germline, CDR1 MNHEY and CDR2 SVGAGI. CDR3 sequence: CASSSWTAMDTIYF. CDR3 DNA sequence: TGTGCCAGCAGTTCATGGACAGCCATGGACACCATATATTTT.

This clone showed up just once. For the CDR3, the DNA is TGTGCCAGCAGTCGAATGGGTGGACAGGGAGCTGGAAACACCATATATTTT. The encoded protein is CASSRMGGQGAGNTIYF. V is TRBV6-6 and J is TRBJ1-3, with 8 bases aligning to TRBD1. This CDR3 region has 17 residues. The junction had 11 bases not matched to a gene; V was cut back by 5 bases and J by 2 bases. Germline CDR1 and CDR2: MNHNY and SVGAGI (reference sequence).

The V gene is TRBV30, the J gene TRBJ1-6, with D unresolved. The germline CDR1 and CDR2 sequences are GTSNPN and SVGIG (reference sequence). The CDR3 covers 14 residues. The ends were cut back, 5 bases at V and 1 base at J, with 9 bases in the middle. CDR3 amino acids: CAWGTVSYNSPLHF. In DNA, the CDR3 is TGTGCCTGGGGAACAGTTTCCTATAATTCACCCCTCCACTTT.

The CDR3 sequence is CASSRKTGSTDTQYF. CDR3 nucleotide sequence: TGTGCCAGCAGCCGCAAGACAGGGAGCACAGATACGCAGTATTTT. V and J are TRBV7-6 and TRBJ2-3; TRBD1 agrees at 7 bases. Looked up from germline, CDR1 is SGHVS and CDR2 is FNYEAQ. The J segment lost 0 bases and the V segment lost 5 bases, leaving 5 bases of the junction unmatched. The CDR3 is 15 residues long.

The CDR3 nucleotides read TGTGCCAGCAGCTTCGATTCCGGGACAGGGCTTTCACCCCTCCACTTT. Protein product: CASSFDSGTGLSPLHF. The chain links TRBV9 to TRBJ1-6; 9 positions agree with TRBD1. Germline V CDR1 and CDR2: SGDLS, YYNGEE. The length of the CDR3 is 16 residues. Unmatched junction bases numbered 11, after V lost 4 bases and J lost 9 bases.

The chain joins TRBV28 to TRBJ2-1; 7 bases match TRBD1. Germline loops: CDR1 MDHEN, CDR2 SYDVKM. V lost 3 bases to trimming and J lost 10 bases; unmatched junction nucleotides: 3. The CDR3 sequence is 12 residues long. CDR3 in amino acids: CASSFLDREQFF. The CDR3 DNA follows: TGTGCCAGCAGTTTCCTGGACAGGGAGCAGTTCTTC.

V gene TRBV30 combines with J gene TRBJ1-3; TRBD1 agrees at 8 bases. CDR1 is GTSNPN, CDR2 SVGIG, per germline (reference sequence). The CDR3 contains 16 residues. V lost 3 bases to trimming and J lost 0 bases; unmatched junction nucleotides: 7. CDR3 sequence: CAWRNSGTGSGNTIYF. In DNA form, the CDR3 reads TGTGCCTGGAGAAATTCCGGGACAGGCTCTGGAAACACCATATATTTT. Complete variable domain (other parts from reference TRBV30 and TRBJ1-3): SQTIHQWPATLVQPVGSPLSLECTVEGTSNPNLYWYRQAAGRGLQLLFYSVGIGQISSEVPQNLSASRPQDRQFILSSKKLLLSDSGFYLCAWRNSGTGSGNTIYFGEGSWLTVV.